One and the same sample provided the 6 T cell receptor beta chains below, sequenced in a study of T cells in Graves' hyperthyroidism and ophthalmopathy. The investigators amplified TCR beta CDR3 regions from RNA transcripts. Initially, a first-round RT-PCR of the TCR CDR3 employed the HTBI primer set. A single record per CDR3 protein comes from TCRdb applying MiXCR to the multiplex PCR reads. The table records about 350,000 distinct CDR3 sequences, approximately 15% of them present only once. Sequenced: blood. The source of these receptors is a woman in her twenties or thirties with Graves' hyperthyroidism.

This clonotype was seen at least ten times. CDR3 in amino acids: CATSNRAETDTQYF. The DNA for the CDR3 is TGTGCCACCAGTAACAGGGCCGAGACAGATACGCAGTATTTT. The chain links TRBV24-1 to TRBJ2-3; tentative D call: TRBD1 (6 bases). Trimming left V 6 bases short and J 3 bases short, with 12 bases between. The germline CDR1 and CDR2 sequences are KGHDR and SFDVKD. CDR3 size: 14 residues.

This clonotype has at least ten counts. The chain combines TRBV2 with TRBJ2-4; D is perhaps TRBD2 (5 bases). Deletions cut 5 bases from V and 8 bases from J, with 13 bases between. The CDR3 spans 13 residues. Germline values: CDR1 SNHLY, CDR2 FYNNEI. The CDR3, as DNA: TGTGCCAGCAGTCGATCACTAGAGTACATTCAGTACTTC. Amino acids: CASSRSLEYIQYF. The full variable domain, with the rest looked up from reference TRBV2 and TRBJ2-4, is EPEVTQTPSHQVTQMGQEVILRCVPISNHLYFYWYRQILGQKVEFLVSFYNNEISEKSEIFDDQFSVERPDGSNFTLKIRSTKLEDSAMYFCASSRSLEYIQYFGAGTRLSVL.

The CDR3 sequence: CASSLGPGGSELFF. CDR3 coding DNA: TGTGCCAGCAGCTTAGGGCCCGGAGGTTCGGAGCTGTTTTTT. The rearrangement uses TRBV7-9 and TRBJ2-2; maybe TRBD2 (5 bases). This CDR3 has 14 residues. Germline V gene data show CDR1 as SEHNR and CDR2 as FQNEAQ (reference sequence). Trimming took off 1 base at V and 10 bases at J, with 13 bases between the two ends.

The chain is built from TRBV4-3 and TRBJ2-6; D might be TRBD1 (5 bases). The CDR3 length is 17 residues. Germline-derived CDR1 and CDR2 are LGHNA and YSLEER. V was pared by 0 bases and J by 1 base, with 10 bases between. CDR3 protein: CASSQEGRGSGANVLTF. The CDR3 bases are TGCGCCAGCAGCCAAGAAGGTAGGGGTTCTGGGGCCAACGTCCTGACTTTC.

Only a few counts were recorded for this clonotype. The CDR3 region has the DNA TGTGCCAGCAGCAGGCGGACAGGGTTTAATGAAAAACTGTTTTTT. It is translated as CASSRRTGFNEKLFF. This sequence joins TRBV5-4 and TRBJ1-4; 8 bases match TRBD1. This CDR3 is 15 amino acids long. Germline CDR1 reads SGHNT; CDR2 reads YYREEE (reference sequence). Trimming took 4 bases from V and 4 from J; bases not matched to a gene: 6.

This clonotype was detected ten times or more. V usage is TRBV20-1 and J usage is TRBJ1-3; D is unclear. The V gene lost 1 base and the J gene lost 2 bases, with 12 bases spanning the gap. From germline, CDR1 is DFQATT and CDR2 SNEGSKA (reference sequence). The CDR3 covers 15 residues. The CDR3 coding sequence is TGCAGTGCTAGAGGACCTCTCCTGGCTGGAAACACCATATATTTT. Translated, it gives CSARGPLLAGNTIYF.